This T cell receptor (beta chain) emerged from a study of shared clonotypes between healthy human individuals. Turning to the study itself: The donor group consisted of a couple of women and a few men, aged 18 to 49. General study findings and limits: The small donor group covered limited genetic and exposure diversity.

In regard to this clone: The antigen is unknown.

V gave up 2 bases and J gave up 9 bases, with 17 bases separating them. Germline lookup yields CDR1 SGHTA and CDR2 FQGTGA. The CDR3 covers 15 residues. Profiled with immunoSEQ multiplex PCR; TCRdb holds only in-frame clones, not every one. There are some 1.1 million clones in the sample; roughly 80% occur only once, and almost 0.9% lies in the top ten. The source of this sequence is a man aged 18 to 30 in good health. Some clones in this sample may be carry-over from other donors' samples. This sequence joins TRBV7-3 and TRBJ1-5; D remains ambiguous. Sequencing input: memory CD4+ T cells from PBMCs. Subset noted: CD45RA-negative fraction. The CDR3 region is CASSLEGRGLGPQHF. CDR3 DNA: TGTGCCAGCAGCTTAGAGGGCCGTGGATTGGGGCCCCAGCATTTT.